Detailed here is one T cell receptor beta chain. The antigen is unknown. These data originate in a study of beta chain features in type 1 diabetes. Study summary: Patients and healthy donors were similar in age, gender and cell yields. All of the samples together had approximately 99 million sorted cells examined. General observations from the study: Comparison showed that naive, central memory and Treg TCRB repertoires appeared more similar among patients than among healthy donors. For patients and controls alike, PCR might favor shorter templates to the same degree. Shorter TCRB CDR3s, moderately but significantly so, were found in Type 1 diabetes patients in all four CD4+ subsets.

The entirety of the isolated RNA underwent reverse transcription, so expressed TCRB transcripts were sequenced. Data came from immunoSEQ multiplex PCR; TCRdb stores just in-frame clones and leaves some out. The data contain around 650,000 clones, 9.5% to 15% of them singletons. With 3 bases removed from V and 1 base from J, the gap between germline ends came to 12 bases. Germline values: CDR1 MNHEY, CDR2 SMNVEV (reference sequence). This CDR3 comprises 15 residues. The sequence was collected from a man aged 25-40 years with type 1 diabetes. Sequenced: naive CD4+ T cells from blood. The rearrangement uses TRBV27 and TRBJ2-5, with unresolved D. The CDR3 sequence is CASSLFGRTQETQYF. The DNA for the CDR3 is TGTGCCAGCAGTTTGTTCGGCAGGACCCAAGAGACCCAGTACTTC.